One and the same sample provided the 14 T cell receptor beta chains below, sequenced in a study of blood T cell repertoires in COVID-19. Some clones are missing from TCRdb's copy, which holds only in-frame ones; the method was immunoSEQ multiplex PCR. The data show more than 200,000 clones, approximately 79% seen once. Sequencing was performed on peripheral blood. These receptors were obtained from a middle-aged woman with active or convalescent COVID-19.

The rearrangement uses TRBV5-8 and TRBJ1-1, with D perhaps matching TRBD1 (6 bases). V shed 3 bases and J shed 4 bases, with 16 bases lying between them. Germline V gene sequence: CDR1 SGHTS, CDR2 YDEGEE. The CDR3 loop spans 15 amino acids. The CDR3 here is CASSSSGETSTEAFF. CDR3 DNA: TGTGCCAGCAGCTCCTCAGGGGAAACAAGCACTGAAGCTTTCTTT.

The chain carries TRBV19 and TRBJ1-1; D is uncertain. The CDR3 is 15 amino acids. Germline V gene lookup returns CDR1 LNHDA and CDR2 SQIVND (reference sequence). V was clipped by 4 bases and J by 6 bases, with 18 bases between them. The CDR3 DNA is TGTGCCAGTAGTAAGCCGGGCCCGGGATTGTCTGAAGCTTTCTTT. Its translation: CASSKPGPGLSEAFF. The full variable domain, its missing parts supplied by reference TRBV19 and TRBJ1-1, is DGGITQSPKYLFRKEGQNVTLSCEQNLNHDAMYWYRQDPGQGLRLIYYSQIVNDFQKGDIAEGYSVSREKKESFPLTVTSAQKNPTAFYLCASSKPGPGLSEAFFGQGTRLTVV.

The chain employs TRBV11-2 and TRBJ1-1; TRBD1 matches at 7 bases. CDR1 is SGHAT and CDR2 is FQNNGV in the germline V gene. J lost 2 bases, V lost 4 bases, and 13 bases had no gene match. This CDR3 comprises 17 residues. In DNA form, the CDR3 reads TGTGCCAGCAGCTCTCTCACTTCGGGACAGTTTAACACTGAAGCTTTCTTT. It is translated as CASSSLTSGQFNTEAFF.

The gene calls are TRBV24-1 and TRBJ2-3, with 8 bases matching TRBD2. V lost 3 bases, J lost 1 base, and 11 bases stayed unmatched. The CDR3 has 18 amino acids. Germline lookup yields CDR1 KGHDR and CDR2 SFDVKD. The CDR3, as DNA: TGTGCCACCAGTGATACTGACGGGGGGGCAATTCGCACAGATACGCAGTATTTT. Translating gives CATSDTDGGAIRTDTQYF.

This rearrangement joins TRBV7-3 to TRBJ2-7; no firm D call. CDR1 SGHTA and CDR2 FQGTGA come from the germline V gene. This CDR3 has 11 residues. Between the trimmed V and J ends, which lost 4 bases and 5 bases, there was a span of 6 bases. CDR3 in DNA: TGTGCCAGCAGCTCCGAGGACGAGCAGTACGTC. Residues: CASSSEDEQYV.

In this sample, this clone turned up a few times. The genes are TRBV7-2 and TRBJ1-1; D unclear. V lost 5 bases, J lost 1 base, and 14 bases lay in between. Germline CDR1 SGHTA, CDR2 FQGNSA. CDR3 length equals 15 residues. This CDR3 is CASSPPTHRNTEAFF. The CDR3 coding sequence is TGTGCCAGCAGCCCTCCAACACACAGGAACACTGAAGCTTTCTTT.

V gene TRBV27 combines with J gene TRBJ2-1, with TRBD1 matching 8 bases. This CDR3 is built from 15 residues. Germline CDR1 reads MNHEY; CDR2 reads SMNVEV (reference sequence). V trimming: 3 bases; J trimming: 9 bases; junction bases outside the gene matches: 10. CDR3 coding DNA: TGTGCCAGCAGTTTCTCACCCAGGGGGCGTTTTGAGCAGTTCTTC. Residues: CASSFSPRGRFEQFF.

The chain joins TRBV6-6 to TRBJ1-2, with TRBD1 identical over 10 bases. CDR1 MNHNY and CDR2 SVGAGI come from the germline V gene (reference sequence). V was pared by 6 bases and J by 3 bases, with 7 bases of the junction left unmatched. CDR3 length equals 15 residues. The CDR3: CASRRTGTGDYGYTF. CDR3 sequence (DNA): TGTGCCAGCAGGCGCACCGGGACAGGGGACTATGGCTACACCTTC.

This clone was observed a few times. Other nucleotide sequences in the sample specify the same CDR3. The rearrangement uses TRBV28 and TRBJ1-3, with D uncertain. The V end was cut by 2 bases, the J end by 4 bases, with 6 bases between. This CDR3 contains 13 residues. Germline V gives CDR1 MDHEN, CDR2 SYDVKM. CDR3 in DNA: TGTGCCAGCAGTTTACTACAGGGAAACACCATATATTTT. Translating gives CASSLLQGNTIYF.

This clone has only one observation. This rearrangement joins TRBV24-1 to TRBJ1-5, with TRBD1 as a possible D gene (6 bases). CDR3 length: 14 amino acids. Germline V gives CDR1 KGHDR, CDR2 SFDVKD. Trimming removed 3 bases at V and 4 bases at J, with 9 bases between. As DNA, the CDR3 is TGTGCCACCAGTGATATGGACAGAAATCAGCCCCAGCATTTT. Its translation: CATSDMDRNQPQHF.

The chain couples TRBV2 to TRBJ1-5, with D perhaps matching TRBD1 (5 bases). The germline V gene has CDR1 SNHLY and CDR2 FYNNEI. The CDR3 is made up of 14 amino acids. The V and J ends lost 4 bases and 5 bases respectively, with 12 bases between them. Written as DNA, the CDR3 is TGTGCCAGCAGTGCTTCAGGGAGGGATCAGCCCCAGCATTTT. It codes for CASSASGRDQPQHF.

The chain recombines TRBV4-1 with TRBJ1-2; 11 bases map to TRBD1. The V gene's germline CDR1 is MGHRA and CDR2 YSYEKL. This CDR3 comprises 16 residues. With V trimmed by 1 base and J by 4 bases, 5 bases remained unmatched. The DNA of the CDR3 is TGCGCCAGCAGCCAAGGTTGGGACAGGGGGAGCTATGGCTACACCTTC. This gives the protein CASSQGWDRGSYGYTF.

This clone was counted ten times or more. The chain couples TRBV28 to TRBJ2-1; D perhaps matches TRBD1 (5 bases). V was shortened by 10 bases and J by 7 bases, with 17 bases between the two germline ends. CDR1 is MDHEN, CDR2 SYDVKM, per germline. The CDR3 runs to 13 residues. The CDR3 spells CATEIVNRNEQFF. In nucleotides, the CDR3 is TGTGCCACCGAGATTGTAAACAGGAATGAGCAGTTCTTC.

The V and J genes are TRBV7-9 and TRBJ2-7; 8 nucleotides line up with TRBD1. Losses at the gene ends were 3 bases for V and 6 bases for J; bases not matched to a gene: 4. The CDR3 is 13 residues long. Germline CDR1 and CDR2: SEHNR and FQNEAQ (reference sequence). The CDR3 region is CASSFRQGLEQYF. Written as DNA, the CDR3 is TGTGCCAGCAGCTTCAGACAGGGGCTCGAGCAGTACTTC.